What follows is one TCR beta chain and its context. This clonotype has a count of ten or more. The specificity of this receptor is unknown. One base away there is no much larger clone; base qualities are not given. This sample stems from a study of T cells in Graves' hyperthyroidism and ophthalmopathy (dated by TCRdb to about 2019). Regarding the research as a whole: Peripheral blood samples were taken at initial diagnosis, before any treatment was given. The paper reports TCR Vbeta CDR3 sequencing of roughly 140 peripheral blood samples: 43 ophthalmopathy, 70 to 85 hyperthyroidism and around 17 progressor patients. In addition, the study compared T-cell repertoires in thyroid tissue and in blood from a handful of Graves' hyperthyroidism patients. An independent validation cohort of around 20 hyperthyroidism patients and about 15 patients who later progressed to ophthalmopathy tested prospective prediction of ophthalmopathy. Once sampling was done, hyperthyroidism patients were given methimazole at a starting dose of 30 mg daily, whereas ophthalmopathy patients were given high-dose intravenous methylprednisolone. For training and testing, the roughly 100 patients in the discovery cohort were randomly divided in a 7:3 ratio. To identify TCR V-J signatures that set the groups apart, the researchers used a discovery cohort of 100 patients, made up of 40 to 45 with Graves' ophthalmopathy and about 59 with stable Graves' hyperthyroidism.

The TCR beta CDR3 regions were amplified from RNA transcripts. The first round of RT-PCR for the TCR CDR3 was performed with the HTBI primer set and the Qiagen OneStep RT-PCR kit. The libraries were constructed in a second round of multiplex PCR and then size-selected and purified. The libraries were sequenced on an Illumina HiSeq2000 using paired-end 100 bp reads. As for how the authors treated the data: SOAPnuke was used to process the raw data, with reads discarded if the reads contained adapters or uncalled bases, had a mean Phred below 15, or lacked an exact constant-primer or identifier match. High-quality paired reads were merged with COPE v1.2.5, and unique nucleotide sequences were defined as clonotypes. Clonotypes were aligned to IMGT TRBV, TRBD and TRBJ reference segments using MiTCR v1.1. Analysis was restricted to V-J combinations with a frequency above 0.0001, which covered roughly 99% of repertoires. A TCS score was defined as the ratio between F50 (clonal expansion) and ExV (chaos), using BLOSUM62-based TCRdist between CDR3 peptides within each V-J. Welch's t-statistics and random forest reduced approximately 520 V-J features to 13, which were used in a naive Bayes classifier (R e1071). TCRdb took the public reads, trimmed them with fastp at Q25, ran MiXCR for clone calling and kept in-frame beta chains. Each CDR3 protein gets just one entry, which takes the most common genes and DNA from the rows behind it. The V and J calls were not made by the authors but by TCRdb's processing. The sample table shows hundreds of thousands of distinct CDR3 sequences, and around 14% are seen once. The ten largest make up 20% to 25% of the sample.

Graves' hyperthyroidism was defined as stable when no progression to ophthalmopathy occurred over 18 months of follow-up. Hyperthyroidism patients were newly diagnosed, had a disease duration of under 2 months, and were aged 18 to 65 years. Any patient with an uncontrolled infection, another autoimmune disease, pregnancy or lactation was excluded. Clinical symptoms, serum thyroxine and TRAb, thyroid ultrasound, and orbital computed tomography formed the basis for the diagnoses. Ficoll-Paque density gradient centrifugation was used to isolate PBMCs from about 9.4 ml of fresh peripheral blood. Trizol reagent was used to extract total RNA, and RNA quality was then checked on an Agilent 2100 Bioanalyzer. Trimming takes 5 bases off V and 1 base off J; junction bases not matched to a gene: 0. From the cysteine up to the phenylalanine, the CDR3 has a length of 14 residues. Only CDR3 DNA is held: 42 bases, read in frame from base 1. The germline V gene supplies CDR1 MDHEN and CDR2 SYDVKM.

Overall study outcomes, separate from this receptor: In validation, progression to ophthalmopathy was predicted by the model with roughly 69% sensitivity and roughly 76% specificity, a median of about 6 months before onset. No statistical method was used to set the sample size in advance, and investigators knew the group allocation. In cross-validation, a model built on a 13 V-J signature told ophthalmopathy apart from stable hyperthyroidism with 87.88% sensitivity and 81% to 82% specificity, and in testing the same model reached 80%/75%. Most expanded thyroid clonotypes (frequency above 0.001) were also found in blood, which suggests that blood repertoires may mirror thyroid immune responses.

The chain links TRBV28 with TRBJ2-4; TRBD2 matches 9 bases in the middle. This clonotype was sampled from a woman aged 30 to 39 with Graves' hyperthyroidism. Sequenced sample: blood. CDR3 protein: CASSLAGAKNIQYF. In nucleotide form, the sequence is TGTGCCAGCAGTCTAGCGGGGGCCAAAAACATTCAGTACTTC.